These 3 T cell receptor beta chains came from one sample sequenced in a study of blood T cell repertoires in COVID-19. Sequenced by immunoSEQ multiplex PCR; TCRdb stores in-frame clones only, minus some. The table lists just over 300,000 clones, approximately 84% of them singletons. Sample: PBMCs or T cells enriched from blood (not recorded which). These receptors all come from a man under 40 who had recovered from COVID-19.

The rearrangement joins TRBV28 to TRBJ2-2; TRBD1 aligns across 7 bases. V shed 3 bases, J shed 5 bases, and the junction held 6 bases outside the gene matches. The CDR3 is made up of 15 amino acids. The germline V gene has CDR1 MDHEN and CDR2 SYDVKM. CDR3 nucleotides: TGTGCCAGCAGTTTTCCCGGCAGGGGGACCGGGGAGCTGTTTTTT. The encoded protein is CASSFPGRGTGELFF.

CDR3 nucleotides: TGTGCCAGCAGCCTGCCTCCCCTAGCGGGGGTCACAGATACGCAGTATTTT. Encoded protein: CASSLPPLAGVTDTQYF. This sequence joins TRBV3-1 (or the pseudogene TRBV3-2) and TRBJ2-3; TRBD2 agrees at 10 bases. Per germline, CDR1 LGHDT and CDR2 YNNKEL (reference sequence). After removal of 4 bases from V and 2 bases from J, the junction contained 9 bases not matched to a gene. This CDR3 is built from 17 residues.

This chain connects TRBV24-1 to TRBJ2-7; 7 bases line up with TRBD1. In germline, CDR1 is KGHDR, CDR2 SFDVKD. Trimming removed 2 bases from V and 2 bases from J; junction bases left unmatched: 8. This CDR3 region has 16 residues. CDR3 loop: CATSDSRGGRTYEQYF. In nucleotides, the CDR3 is TGTGCCACCAGTGATTCCCGAGGGGGCCGCACCTACGAGCAGTACTTC.